This T cell receptor (beta chain) is from a study of T-cell reconstitution after alpha-beta-depleted transplantation in children listed by TCRdb under 2016. Regarding the study in general: T-cell immune reconstitution after TCRalphabeta/CD19-depleted allogeneic hematopoietic cell transplantation in children was quantitatively tracked in the study by means of TCR repertoire profiling. Broad study findings and their caveats: In some patients, the high TCRbeta diversity seen at day 60 was put down to recipient T cells and intrathymic progenitors that had survived conditioning. The frequencies of hyperexpanded clones fell over the following months, and after one year, T-cell counts and TCRbeta diversity were mostly attributed to newly produced T cells. The apparently early alphabetaT-cell count recovery about two months after transplant was reportedly dependent on only several hundred rapidly expanded clones derived from non-depleted graft cells.

Sample treatment or condition, as interpreted from the label and publication: allogeneic hematopoietic cell transplantation with graft depleted of TCRalphabeta T cells and CD19 B cells. The children who served as transplant recipients had been given grafts of TCRalphabeta/CD19-depleted allogeneic hematopoietic cells. A note on this clonotype: What this receptor recognizes is not known. Nothing much larger sits one base from this clone, and base qualities are not available.

Receptor libraries were prepared by PCR. The reads were generated on an Illumina HiSeq 2500. TCR library preparation used molecular barcoding, with unique molecular identifiers applied to normalize quantification of the TCRbeta repertoire. In-frame beta chains were kept once TCRdb had trimmed the public reads at Q25 with fastp and called clones with MiXCR. Each CDR3 protein appears once, grouped with its most common genes and DNA. This sample holds around 440,000 distinct CDR3 sequences; 8% to 11% were observed only once. 2% to 2.5% of the sample belongs to the ten largest clones. The starting material was PBMCs, obtained before TCRalphabeta/CD19-depleted stem cell transplant. This sequence was found in a child younger than 10 with inherited bone marrow failure, due to receive a stem cell transplant.

At the DNA level, the sequence is TGTGCCAGCAGCCCCATCAGGACAGGGTTTGGCTACACCTTC. Its product reads: CASSPIRTGFGYTF. The V and J segments used are TRBV7-9 and TRBJ1-2; 8 bases in between match TRBD1. Inclusive of the bounding cysteine and phenylalanine, the CDR3 is 14 residues long. Only the CDR3 region is kept as DNA, spanning 42 bases read in frame from base 1. Compared with germline, V lacks 5 bases and J lacks 7 bases; bases without a gene match: 9. CDR1 and CDR2, per the germline V gene (reference sequence), are SEHNR and FQNEAQ.